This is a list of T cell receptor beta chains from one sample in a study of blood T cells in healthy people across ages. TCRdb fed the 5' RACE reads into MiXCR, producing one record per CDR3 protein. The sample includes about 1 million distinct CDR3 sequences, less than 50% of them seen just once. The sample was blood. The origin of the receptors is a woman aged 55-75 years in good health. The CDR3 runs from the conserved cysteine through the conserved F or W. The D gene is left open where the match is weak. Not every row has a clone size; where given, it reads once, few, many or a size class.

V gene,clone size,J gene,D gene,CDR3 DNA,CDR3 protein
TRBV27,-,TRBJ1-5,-,TGTGCCAGCAGATGGGGCAATCAGCCCCAGCATTTT,CASRWGNQPQHF
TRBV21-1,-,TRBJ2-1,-,TGTGCCAGCAGGGTGGCGGGAAGGTACAATGAGCAGTTCTTC,CASRVAGRYNEQFF
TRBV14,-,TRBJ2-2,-,TGTGCCAGCAGCCGGGGGCAAGCGCCAACCGGGGAGCTGTTTTTT,CASSRGQAPTGELFF
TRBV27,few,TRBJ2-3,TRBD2,TGTGCCAGCAGCGGGAGGGGAGGCACAGATACGCAGTATTTT,CASSGRGGTDTQYF
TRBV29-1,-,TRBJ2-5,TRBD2,TGCAGCGTTGAACCAGCGGGAGGGAGGGAGACCCAGTACTTC,CSVEPAGGRETQYF
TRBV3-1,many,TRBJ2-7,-,TGTGCCAGCAGCCATCGTTCCCCGGGGGTCGAGCAGTACTTC,CASSHRSPGVEQYF
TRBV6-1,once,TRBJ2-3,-,TGTGCCAGCCCGAGCTGGGGTACGCAGTATTTT,CASPSWGTQYF
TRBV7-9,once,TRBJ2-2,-,TGTGCCAGCAGCCACGGACAGCTTAACACCGGGGAGCTGTTTTTT,CASSHGQLNTGELFF
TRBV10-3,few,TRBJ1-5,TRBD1,TGTGCCATCAGTGAATCAGGGGGGGAAAATCAGCCCCAGCATTTT,CAISESGGENQPQHF
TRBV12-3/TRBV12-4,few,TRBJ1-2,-,TGTGCCAGCAGTTTGGGCGGGCTTGGCTACACCTTC,CASSLGGLGYTF
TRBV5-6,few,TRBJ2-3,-,TGTGCCAGCAGGTACGACCTTGGGGATACGCAGTATTTT,CASRYDLGDTQYF
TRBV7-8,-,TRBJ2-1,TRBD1,TGTGCCAGCAGCCCCAACAGGGGCGTGAGTGAGCAGTTCTTC,CASSPNRGVSEQFF
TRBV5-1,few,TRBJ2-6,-,TGCGCCAGCAGCTGGGCCGACGGAAACTCTGGGGCCAACGTCCTGACTTTC,CASSWADGNSGANVLTF
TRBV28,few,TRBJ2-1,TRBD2,TGTGCCAGCATCTTAGCGGGAGGGCCGGGCAATGAGCAGTTCTTC,CASILAGGPGNEQFF
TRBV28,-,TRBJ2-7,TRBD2,TGTGCCAGCAGTTTAAACTGGAAGCGGGAATGGGTCGAGCAGTACTTC,CASSLNWKREWVEQYF
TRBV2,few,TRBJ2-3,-,TGTGCCAGCAGTGAAGAGAGCACAGATACGCAGTATTTT,CASSEESTDTQYF
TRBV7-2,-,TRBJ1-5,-,TGTGCCAGCAGCTTGTCGGGGGTTTGGCAGCCCCAGCATTTT,CASSLSGVWQPQHF
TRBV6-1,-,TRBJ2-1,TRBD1,TGTGCCAGCAGTGCTCTCCGGACAGGGGATGAGCAGTTCTTC,CASSALRTGDEQFF
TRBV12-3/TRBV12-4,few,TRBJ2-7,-,TGTGCCAGCAGTATTACAGGGTCCTACGAGCAGTACTTC,CASSITGSYEQYF
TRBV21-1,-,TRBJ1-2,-,TGTGCCAGCCGCGGGCAATGGATCGATGGCTACACCTTC,CASRGQWIDGYTF
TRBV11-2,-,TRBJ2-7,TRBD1,TGTGCCAGCAGCTTCCGGGACAGACCCTACGAGCAGTACTTC,CASSFRDRPYEQYF
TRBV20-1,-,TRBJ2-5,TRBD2,TGCAGTGCTAGATGGGCCGGGACTACAAGGGAGACCCAGTACTTC,CSARWAGTTRETQYF
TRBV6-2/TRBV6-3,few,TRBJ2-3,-,TGTGCCAGCAGTTACTCGAGATCTACGGGATATACAGATACGCAGTATTTT,CASSYSRSTGYTDTQYF
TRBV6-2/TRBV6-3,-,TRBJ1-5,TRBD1,TGTGCCAGCAGGGATGGGACAGGCAATCAGCCCCAGCATTTT,CASRDGTGNQPQHF